Listed below are T cell receptor beta chains from one sample, sequenced in a study of regulatory T cells in long-lasting Graves disease. TCRdb reprocessed the multiplex PCR reads with MiXCR, giving one entry per CDR3 protein. The data contain about 610,000 distinct CDR3 sequences, about 16% of them seen just once; the ten biggest clones take up around 13%. A further study also used this sample, focusing on T cells in Graves' hyperthyroidism and ophthalmopathy.

Sequencing used peripheral blood mononuclear cells (PBMCs), obtained at new diagnosis, from a patient treated with antithyroid drugs. The receptor source for this set is a young man with Graves disease. The conserved cysteine and the conserved F or W are not part of the CDR3 here.

v_call cdr3_aa
TRBV10-2 ASSESAGGRNEQF
TRBV6-1 ASSGGLAGTFTYEQY
TRBV30 AWSGGNEQY
TRBV7-7 ASSLDQGTGELF
TRBV6-1 ASSDWGGEDTQY
TRBV3-1 ASSPQGRGLGYT
TRBV20-1 SPTRRPGELF
TRBV5-1 ASSQSTGARWRFTEAF
TRBV10-3 AIRYSGNTIY
TRBV18 ASSGTEGTQY
TRBV20-1 SATVTSGMYNEQF
TRBV19 ASSVNNEQF
TRBV18 ASSPVGLAASYEQY
TRBV20-1 SASTGQGRREQY
TRBV4-1 ASSQDPGGYEKLF
TRBV12-3/TRBV12-4 ASSLRWGLAGVMSTDTQY
TRBV2 ASSFDSGGDQPQH
TRBV12-3/TRBV12-4 ASRSGTGDTNYGYT
TRBV14 ASSRGFETQY
TRBV28 ASSSSLLAELGDTQY
TRBV12-3/TRBV12-4 ASSLESRVHEQY
TRBV28 ASSPLDNNRALPDEQY
TRBV5-1 ASSPGTALAYEQY
TRBV12-3/TRBV12-4 ASSGGLAGEQY
TRBV11-2 ASSQRDSSTDTQY
TRBV27 ASRSGARYEQY
TRBV5-5 ASSLAGGREQF
TRBV27 ASSFNIAIYGYT
TRBV5-1 ASSFGTALQETQY
TRBV30 AWSVRLRTGANYGYT
TRBV19 ASSIEEREYHEQY
TRBV3-1 ASSRDVALTDTQY
TRBV10-3 ATTTGTGYNEQF